The TCR beta chain under discussion was sequenced for a study of OX40 agonist ivuxolimab in advanced cancers. Study as a whole: Patients received ivuxolimab, an intravenous treatment, every 2 weeks at 0.01 to 10 mg/kg.

The timepoints at which blood was sampled were baseline, cycle 4 day 1, and cycle 7 day 1. The data were produced by immunoSEQ multiplex PCR, yet TCRdb's version contains in-frame clones alone and is incomplete. The table includes approximately 50,000 clones, around 80% detected once. In its sample, this clone was seen a few times. This CDR3 is 15 amino acids long. The germline gives CDR1 SGHDN, CDR2 FVKESK. The V end was cut by 1 base, the J end by 8 bases, with 14 bases between. The TCR originated in an adult with an advanced solid tumor such as melanoma, head and neck, liver or kidney cancer. The chain recombines TRBV14 with TRBJ1-4; weak D call: TRBD1 (5 bases). The specimen comprised CD4+ or CD8+ T cells sorted from blood, sampled in a trial of the OX40 agonist ivuxolimab. As DNA, the CDR3 is TGTGCCAGCAGCCAAGTCGGTGTGGGGGGAGAAAAACTGTTTTTT. This encodes CASSQVGVGGEKLFF.